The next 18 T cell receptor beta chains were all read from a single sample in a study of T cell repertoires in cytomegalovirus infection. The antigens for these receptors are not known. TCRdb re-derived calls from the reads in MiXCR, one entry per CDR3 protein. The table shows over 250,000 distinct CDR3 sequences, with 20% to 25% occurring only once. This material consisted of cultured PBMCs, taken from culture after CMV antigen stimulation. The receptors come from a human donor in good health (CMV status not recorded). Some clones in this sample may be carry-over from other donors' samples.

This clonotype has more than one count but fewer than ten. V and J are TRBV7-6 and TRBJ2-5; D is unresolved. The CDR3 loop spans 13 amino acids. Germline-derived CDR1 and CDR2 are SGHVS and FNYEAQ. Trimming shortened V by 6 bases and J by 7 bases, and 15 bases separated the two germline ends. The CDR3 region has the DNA TGTGCCAGCAGTCCAGTAGGTGGGGTGACCCAGTACTTC. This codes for CASSPVGGVTQYF.

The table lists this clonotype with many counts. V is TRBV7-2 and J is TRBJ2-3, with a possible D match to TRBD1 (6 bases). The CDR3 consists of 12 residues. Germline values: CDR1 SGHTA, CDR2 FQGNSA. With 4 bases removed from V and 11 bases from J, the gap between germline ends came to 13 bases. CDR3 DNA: TGTGCCAGCAGCTCCAGGGGTGGGGGGCAGTATTTT. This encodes CASSSRGGGQYF.

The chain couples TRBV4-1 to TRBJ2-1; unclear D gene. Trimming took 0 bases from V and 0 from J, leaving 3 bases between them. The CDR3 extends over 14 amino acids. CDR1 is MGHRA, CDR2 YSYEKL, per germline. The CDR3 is CASSQESSYNEQFF. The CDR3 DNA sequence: TGCGCCAGCAGCCAAGAGAGCTCCTACAATGAGCAGTTCTTC.

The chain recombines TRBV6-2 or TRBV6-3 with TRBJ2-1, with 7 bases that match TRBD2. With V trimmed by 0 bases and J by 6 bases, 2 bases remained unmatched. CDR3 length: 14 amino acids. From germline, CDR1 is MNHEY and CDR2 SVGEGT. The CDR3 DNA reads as TGTGCCAGCAGTTACTCGAGCGGGATCAATGAGCAGTTCTTC. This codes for CASSYSSGINEQFF.

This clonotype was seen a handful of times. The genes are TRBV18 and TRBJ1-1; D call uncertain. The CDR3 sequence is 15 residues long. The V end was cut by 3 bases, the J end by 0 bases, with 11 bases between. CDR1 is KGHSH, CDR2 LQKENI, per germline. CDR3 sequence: CASSPPSLVNTEAFF. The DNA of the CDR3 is TGTGCCAGCTCACCGCCGTCCCTTGTGAACACTGAAGCTTTCTTT. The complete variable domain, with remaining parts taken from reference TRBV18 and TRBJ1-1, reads NAGVMQNPRHLVRRRGQEARLRCSPMKGHSHVYWYRQLPEEGLKFMVYLQKENIIDESGMPKERFSAEFPKEGPSILRIQQVVRGDSAAYFCASSPPSLVNTEAFFGQGTRLTVV.

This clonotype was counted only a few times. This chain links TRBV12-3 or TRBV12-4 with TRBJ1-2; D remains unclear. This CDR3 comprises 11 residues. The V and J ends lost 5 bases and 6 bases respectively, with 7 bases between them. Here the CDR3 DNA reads TGTGCCAGCAGTCAATTCGATGGCTACACCTTC. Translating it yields CASSQFDGYTF.

The CDR3: CASSRGLAGGGDTQYF. CDR3 bases: TGTGCCAGCAGCCGAGGACTAGCGGGAGGGGGAGATACGCAGTATTTT. The chain is built from TRBV7-6 and TRBJ2-3; 15 bases are a match to TRBD2. V gave up 5 bases and J gave up 5 bases; unmatched junction bases: 5. This CDR3 has 16 amino acids. Germline CDR1 is SGHVS and CDR2 is FNYEAQ.

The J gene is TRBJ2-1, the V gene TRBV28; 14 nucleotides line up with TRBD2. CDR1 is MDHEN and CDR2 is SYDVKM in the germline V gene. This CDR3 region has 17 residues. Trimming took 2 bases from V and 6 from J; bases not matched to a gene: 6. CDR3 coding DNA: TGTGCCAGCAGTTTAAGGACTAGCGGGAGGACCATCAATGAGCAGTTCTTC. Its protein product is CASSLRTSGRTINEQFF.

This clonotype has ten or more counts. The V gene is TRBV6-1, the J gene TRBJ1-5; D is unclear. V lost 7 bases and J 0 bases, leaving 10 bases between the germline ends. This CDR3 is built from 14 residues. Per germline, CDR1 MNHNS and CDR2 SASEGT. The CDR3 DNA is TGTGCCAGCAAGAGAGGTTATAGCAATCAGCCCCAGCATTTT. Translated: CASKRGYSNQPQHF.

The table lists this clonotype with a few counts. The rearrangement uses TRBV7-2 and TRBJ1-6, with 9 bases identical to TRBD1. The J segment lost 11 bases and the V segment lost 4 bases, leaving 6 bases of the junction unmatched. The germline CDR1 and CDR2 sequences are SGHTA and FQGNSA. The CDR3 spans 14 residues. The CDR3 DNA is TGTGCCAGCAGCTCAGACAGGGGGGGAGCACCCCTCCACTTT. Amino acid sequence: CASSSDRGGAPLHF. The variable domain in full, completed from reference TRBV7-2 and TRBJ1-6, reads GAGVSQSPSNKVTEKGKDVELRCDPISGHTALYWYRQSLGQGLEFLIYFQGNSAPDKSGLPSDRFSAERTGGSVSTLTIQRTQQEDSAVYLCASSSDRGGAPLHFGNGTRLTVT.

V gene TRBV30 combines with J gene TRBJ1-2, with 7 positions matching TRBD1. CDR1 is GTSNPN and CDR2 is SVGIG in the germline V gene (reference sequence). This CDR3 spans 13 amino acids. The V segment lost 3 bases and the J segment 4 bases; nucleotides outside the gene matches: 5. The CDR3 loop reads CAWRQDRTYGYTF. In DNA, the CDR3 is TGTGCCTGGAGACAGGACAGGACCTATGGCTACACCTTC.

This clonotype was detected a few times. In DNA, the CDR3 is TGTGCCAGCAGCCTATACGTTGAGACCCAGTACTTC. Its translation: CASSLYVETQYF. The V and J genes are TRBV7-9 and TRBJ2-5; D gene uncertain. This CDR3 is 12 amino acids long. V lost 5 bases and J 5 bases, leaving 9 bases between the germline ends. Germline values: CDR1 SEHNR, CDR2 FQNEAQ (reference sequence).

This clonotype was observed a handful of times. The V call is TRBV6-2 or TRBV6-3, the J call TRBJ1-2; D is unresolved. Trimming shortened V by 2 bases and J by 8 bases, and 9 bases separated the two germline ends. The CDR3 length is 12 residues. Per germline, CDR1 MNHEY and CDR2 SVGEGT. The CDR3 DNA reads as TGTGCCAGCAGTTACCGGTTGTGGGGCTACACCTTC. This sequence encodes CASSYRLWGYTF.

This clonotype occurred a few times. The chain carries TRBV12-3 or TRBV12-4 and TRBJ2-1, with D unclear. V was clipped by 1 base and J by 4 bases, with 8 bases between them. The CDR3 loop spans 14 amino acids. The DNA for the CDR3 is TGTGCCAGCAGTTTAGAGCCTCCTTACAATGAGCAGTTCTTC. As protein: CASSLEPPYNEQFF.

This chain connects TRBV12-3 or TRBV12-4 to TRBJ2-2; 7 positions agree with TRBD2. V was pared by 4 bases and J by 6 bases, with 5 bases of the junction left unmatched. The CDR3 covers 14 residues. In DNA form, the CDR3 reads TGTGCCAGCAGTTACCAGCGGGACCCCGGGGAGCTGTTTTTT. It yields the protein CASSYQRDPGELFF.

CDR3 nucleotide sequence: TGTGCCAGTAGTATAGTATTTGGGGCCATCTACGAGCAGTACTTC. Translating gives CASSIVFGAIYEQYF. This chain links TRBV19 with TRBJ2-7; maybe TRBD1 (5 bases). The germline V and J ends were trimmed by 1 base and 3 bases, with 13 bases remaining between them. The CDR3 loop spans 15 amino acids. Germline CDR1 and CDR2: LNHDA and SQIVND (reference sequence).

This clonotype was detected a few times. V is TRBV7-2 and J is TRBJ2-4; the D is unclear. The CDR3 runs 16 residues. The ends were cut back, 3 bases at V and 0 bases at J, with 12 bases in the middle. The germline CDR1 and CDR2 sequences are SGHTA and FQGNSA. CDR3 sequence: CASSLGRALAKNIQYF. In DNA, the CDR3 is TGTGCCAGCAGCTTGGGCAGAGCACTAGCCAAAAACATTCAGTACTTC.

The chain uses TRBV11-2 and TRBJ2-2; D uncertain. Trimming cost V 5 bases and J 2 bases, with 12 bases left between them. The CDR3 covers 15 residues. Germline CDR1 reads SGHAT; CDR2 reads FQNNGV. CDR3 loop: CASSKGSANTGELFF. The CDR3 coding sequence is TGTGCCAGCAGCAAAGGGTCTGCCAACACCGGGGAGCTGTTTTTT.